The present entry profiles one T cell receptor (beta chain) with its context. What it binds is not known. Expressed TCRB transcripts were sequenced after all isolated RNA was converted to cDNA. The repertoire was sequenced with immunoSEQ multiplex PCR; TCRdb's copy has only in-frame clones and lacks some. The table shows 130,000 or so clones, with 16% occurring only once. CDR1 and CDR2 (germline): SGHNT, YYREEE (reference sequence). The CDR3 is 14 residues long. Trimming left V 3 bases short and J 1 base short, with 10 bases between. This specimen belongs to a study of beta chain features in type 1 diabetes. Study details: Sorted cells examined across all samples numbered 107,917,701.

Findings and caveats of the study: The VDJ junctions of type 1 diabetes patients carried fewer insertions and more deletions. The study found moderately but significantly shorter TCRB CDR3s in all four CD4+ subsets of Type 1 diabetes patients. Any HLA effect on TCRB rearrangement was left unresolved by small sub-analyses.

Sequencing was done on a sample of central memory CD4+ T cells from blood. The chain links TRBV5-4 to TRBJ2-5, with D perhaps matching TRBD1 or TRBD2 (5 bases each). This receptor was taken from a man between 25 and 39 years old with type 1 diabetes. The CDR3 nucleotides read TGTGCCAGCAGCTCCCGGGACCGCCAAGAGACCCAGTACTTC. Its translation is CASSSRDRQETQYF.